What follows are 7 T cell receptor beta chains derived from one specimen sequenced in a study of blood T cell repertoires in COVID-19. Only in-frame clones appear in the TCRdb table, and some are missing; sequencing was by immunoSEQ multiplex PCR. Counted here are some 220,000 clones, 75% to 85% occurring once; the ten biggest clones make up about 2.5%. What was sequenced was peripheral blood. These receptors were taken from a woman aged 65 to 85 with COVID-19, enrolled during active disease.

The chain recombines TRBV19 with TRBJ1-3; possible D gene TRBD1, 6 bases. The J call may be faulty, since TRBJ2-2 better matches the DNA end. Germline CDR1 is LNHDA and CDR2 is SQIVND (reference sequence). This CDR3 is 14 amino acids long. CDR3 sequence reads: CASSVLGGVGELFF. DNA of the CDR3: TGTGCCAGTAGTGTCCTAGGGGGTGTCGGGGAGCTGTTTTTT.

This rearrangement joins TRBV12-3 or TRBV12-4 to TRBJ1-2; 8 bases agree with TRBD1. The trim removed 5 bases at V and 8 bases at J, leaving 4 bases unmatched. The CDR3 sequence is 12 residues long. The CDR3 DNA reads as TGTGCCAGCAGTCTCGGACAGGGCGGCTACACCTTC. Amino acids: CASSLGQGGYTF.

The chain is built from TRBV18 and TRBJ1-4; D unclear. From germline, CDR1 is KGHSH and CDR2 LQKENI. The CDR3 totals 13 residues. The ends were cut back, 3 bases at V and 8 bases at J, with 10 bases in the middle. CDR3 sequence reads: CASSPRVSEKLFF. The CDR3 DNA is TGTGCCAGCTCACCTAGAGTTAGCGAAAAACTGTTTTTT.

V and J are TRBV6-6 and TRBJ2-7; D ambiguous. The germline gives CDR1 MNHNY, CDR2 SVGAGI (reference sequence). CDR3 size: 12 residues. The V end was cut by 5 bases, the J end by 4 bases, with 9 bases between. CDR3: CASSTERYEQYF. Here the CDR3 DNA reads TGTGCCAGCAGTACCGAGCGATACGAGCAGTACTTC.

The V and J genes are TRBV9 and TRBJ1-2, with 12 nucleotides matching TRBD1. The CDR3 spans 18 residues. Germline-derived CDR1 and CDR2 are SGDLS and YYNGEE. The ends lost 3 bases at V and 1 base at J; junction bases unmatched: 10. CDR3 loop: CASSGLTGQGADNYGYTF. The CDR3 coding sequence is TGTGCCAGCAGCGGATTAACGGGACAGGGGGCCGATAACTATGGCTACACCTTC.

The chain employs TRBV11-2 and TRBJ2-7; 8 positions match TRBD1. J lost 5 bases, V lost 3 bases, and 3 bases had no gene match. The CDR3 covers 13 residues. Germline lookup yields CDR1 SGHAT and CDR2 FQNNGV. This CDR3 is CASSFQGADEQYF. CDR3 nucleotides: TGTGCCAGCAGCTTCCAGGGGGCAGACGAGCAGTACTTC.

This chain connects TRBV27 to TRBJ2-1, with 7 bases that match TRBD1. The CDR3 spans 16 residues. CDR1 MNHEY and CDR2 SMNVEV come from the germline V gene (reference sequence). Trimming cost V 5 bases and J 7 bases; bases outside gene matches: 14. The chain's CDR3 is CASSTTPDRERNEQFF. The CDR3 nucleotides are TGTGCCAGCAGTACTACCCCCGACAGGGAACGGAATGAGCAGTTCTTC.